This TCR beta chain appears in the sequencing data of a study of identical twins. Using its own MiXCR run on the 5' RACE reads, TCRdb lists one record per CDR3 protein. The sample includes 550,000 to 700,000 distinct CDR3 sequences, around 20% seen only once; the top ten take 4.3%. This CDR3 region has 16 residues. Germline lookup yields CDR1 SGHVS and CDR2 FQNEAQ. The V end lost 3 bases, the J end lost 4 bases, and 16 bases lay between the germline ends. This clonotype was seen ten or more times. This sample was also put to use in a study of T cells expressing NK-cell markers. That publication notes: Leadership of the CD3+CD56-NKG2C+ fraction also belonged to these clonotypes in a handful of donors.

The sample consisted of PBMCs. The TCR comes from a woman younger than 35 in good health. V usage is TRBV7-8 and J usage is TRBJ1-5; no clear D. The CDR3 region is CASSLGRFARNQPQHF. The CDR3 nucleotides read TGTGCCAGCAGCTTGGGTCGGTTTGCGAGGAATCAGCCCCAGCATTTT.